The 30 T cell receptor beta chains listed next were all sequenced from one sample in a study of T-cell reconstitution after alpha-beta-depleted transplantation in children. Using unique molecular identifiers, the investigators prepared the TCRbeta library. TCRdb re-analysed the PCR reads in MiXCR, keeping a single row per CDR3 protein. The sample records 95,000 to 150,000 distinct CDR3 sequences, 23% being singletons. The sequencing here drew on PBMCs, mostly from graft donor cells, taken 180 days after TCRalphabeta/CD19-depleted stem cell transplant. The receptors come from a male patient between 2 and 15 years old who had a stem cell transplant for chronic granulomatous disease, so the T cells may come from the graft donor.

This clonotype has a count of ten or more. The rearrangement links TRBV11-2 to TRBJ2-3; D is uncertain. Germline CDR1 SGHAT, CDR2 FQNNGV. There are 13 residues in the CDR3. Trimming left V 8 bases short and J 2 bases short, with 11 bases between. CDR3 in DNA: TGTGCCAGCTCGAGGATAAACACAGATACGCAGTATTTT. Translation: CASSRINTDTQYF.

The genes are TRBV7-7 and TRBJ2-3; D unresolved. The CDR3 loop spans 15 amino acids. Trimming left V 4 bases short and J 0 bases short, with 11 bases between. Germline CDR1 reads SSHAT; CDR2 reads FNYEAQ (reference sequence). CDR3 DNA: TGTGCCAGCAGCTCCCGTCCGGCTAGCACAGATACGCAGTATTTT. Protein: CASSSRPASTDTQYF.

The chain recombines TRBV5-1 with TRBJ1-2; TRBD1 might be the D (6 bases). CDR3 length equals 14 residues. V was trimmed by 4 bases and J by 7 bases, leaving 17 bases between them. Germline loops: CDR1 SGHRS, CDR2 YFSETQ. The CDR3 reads CASSPDRTPGGYTF. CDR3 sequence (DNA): TGCGCCAGCAGCCCAGACAGGACCCCGGGTGGCTACACCTTC.

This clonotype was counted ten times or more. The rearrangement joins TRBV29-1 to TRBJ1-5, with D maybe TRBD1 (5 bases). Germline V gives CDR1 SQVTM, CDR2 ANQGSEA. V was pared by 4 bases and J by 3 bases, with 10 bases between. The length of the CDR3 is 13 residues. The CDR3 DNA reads TGCAGCGTTGCGGCAGGGTCCAATCAGCCCCAGCATTTT. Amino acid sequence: CSVAAGSNQPQHF.

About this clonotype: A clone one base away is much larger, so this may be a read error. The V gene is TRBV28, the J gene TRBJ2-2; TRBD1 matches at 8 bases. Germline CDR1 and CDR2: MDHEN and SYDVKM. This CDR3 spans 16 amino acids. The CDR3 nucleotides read TGTGCCAGCAGTCCATGGGACAGGCCGAACAGCGGGGAGCTGTTTTTT. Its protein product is CASSPWDRPNSGELFF.

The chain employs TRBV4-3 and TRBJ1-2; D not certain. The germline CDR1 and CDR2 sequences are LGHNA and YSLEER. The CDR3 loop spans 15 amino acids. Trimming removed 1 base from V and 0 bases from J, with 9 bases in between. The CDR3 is CASSQVGESNYGYTF. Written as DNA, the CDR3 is TGCGCCAGCAGCCAAGTCGGGGAATCTAACTATGGCTACACCTTC.

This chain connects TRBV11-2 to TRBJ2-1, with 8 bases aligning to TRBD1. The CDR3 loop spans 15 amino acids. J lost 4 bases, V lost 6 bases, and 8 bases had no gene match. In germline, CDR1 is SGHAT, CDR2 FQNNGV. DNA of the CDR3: TGTGCCAGCAGATACAGGGGGTACGGGTACAATGAGCAGTTCTTC. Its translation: CASRYRGYGYNEQFF.

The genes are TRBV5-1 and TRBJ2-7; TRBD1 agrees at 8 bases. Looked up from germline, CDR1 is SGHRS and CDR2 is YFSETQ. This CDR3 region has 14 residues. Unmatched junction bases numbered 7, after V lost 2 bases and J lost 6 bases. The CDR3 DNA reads TGCGCCAGCAGCTTAGGTTCAGGGGGCTTCGAGCAGTACTTC. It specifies CASSLGSGGFEQYF.

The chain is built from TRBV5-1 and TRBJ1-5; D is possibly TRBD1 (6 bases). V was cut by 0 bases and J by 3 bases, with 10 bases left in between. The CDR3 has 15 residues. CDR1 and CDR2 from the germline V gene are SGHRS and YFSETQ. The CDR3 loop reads CASSLVPGVNQPQHF. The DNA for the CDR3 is TGCGCCAGCAGCTTGGTACCAGGGGTCAATCAGCCCCAGCATTTT.

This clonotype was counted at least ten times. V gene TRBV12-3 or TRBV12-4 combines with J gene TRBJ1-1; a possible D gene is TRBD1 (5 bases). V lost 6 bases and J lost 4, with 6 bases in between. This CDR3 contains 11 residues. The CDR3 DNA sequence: TGTGCCAGCAGGAGGGGCACTGAAGCTTTCTTT. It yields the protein CASRRGTEAFF.

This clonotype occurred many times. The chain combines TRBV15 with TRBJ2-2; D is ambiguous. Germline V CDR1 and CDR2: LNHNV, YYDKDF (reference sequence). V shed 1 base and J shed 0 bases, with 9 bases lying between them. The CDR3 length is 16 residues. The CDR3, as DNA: TGTGCCACCAGCAGAGGGAAGACACCGAACACCGGGGAGCTGTTTTTT. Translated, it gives CATSRGKTPNTGELFF.

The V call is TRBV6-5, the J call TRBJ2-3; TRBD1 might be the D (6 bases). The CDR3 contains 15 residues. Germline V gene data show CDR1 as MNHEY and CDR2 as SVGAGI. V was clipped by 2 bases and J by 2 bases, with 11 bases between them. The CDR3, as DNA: TGTGCCAGCAGTTACGGGGGACACTCCACAGATACGCAGTATTTT. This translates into CASSYGGHSTDTQYF.

CDR3 region: CASSLGDNPYEQYF. The CDR3 region has the DNA TGTGCCAGCAGTTTGGGGGACAATCCCTACGAGCAGTACTTC. The chain couples TRBV12-3 or TRBV12-4 to TRBJ2-7, with D possibly matching TRBD1 (6 bases). This CDR3 has 14 residues. Trimming left V 3 bases short and J 2 bases short, with 11 bases between.

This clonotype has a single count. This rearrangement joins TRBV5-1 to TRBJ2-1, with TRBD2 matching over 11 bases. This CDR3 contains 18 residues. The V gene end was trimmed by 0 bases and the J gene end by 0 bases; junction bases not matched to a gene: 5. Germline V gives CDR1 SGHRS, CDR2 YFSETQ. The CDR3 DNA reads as TGCGCCAGCAGCTTGGTTCTAGCGGGGGGAAGCTCCTACAATGAGCAGTTCTTC. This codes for CASSLVLAGGSSYNEQFF.

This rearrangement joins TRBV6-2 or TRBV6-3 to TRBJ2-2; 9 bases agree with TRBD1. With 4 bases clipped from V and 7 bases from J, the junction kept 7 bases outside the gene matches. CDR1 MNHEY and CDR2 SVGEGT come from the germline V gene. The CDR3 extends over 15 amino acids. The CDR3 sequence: CASSFRTGALGELFF. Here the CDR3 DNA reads TGTGCCAGCAGTTTTCGGACAGGGGCCCTCGGGGAGCTGTTTTTT.

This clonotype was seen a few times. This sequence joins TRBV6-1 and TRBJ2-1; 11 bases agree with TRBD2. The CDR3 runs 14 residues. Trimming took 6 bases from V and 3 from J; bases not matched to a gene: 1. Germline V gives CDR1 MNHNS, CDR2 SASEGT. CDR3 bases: TGTGCCAGCAGGGGACTAGCGGTCTACAATGAGCAGTTCTTC. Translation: CASRGLAVYNEQFF.

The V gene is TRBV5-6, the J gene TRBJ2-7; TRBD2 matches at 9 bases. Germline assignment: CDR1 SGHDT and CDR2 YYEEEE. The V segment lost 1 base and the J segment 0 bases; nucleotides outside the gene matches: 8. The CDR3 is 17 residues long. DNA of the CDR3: TGTGCCAGCAGCTTGAGATCTAGCGGGATTAGCTCCTACGAGCAGTACTTC. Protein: CASSLRSSGISSYEQYF.

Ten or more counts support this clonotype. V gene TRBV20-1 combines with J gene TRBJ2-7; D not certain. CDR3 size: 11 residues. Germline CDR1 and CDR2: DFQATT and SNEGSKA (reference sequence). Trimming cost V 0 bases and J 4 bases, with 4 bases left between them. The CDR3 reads CSAREGYEQYF. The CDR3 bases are TGCAGTGCTAGAGAGGGGTACGAGCAGTACTTC.

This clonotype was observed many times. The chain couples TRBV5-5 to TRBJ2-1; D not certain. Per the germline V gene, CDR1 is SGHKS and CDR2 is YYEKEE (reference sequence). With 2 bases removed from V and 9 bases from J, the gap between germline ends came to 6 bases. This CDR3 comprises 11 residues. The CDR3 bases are TGTGCCAGCAGCTTCGCCGGTGAGCAGTTCTTC. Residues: CASSFAGEQFF. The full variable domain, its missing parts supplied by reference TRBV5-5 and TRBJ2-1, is DAGVTQSPTHLIKTRGQQVTLRCSPISGHKSVSWYQQVLGQGPQFIFQYYEKEERGRGNFPDRFSARQFPNYSSELNVNALLLGDSALYLCASSFAGEQFFGPGTRLTVL.

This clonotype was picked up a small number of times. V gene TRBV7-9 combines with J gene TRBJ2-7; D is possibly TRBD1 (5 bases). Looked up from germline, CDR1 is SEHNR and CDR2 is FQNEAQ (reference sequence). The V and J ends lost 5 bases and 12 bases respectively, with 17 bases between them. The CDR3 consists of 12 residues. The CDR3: CASSPSRGKPYF. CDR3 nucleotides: TGTGCCAGCAGCCCCTCTAGGGGTAAGCCGTACTTC.

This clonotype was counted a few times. The DNA for the CDR3 is TGTGCCAGCACCAATCTGGGGACTAGGTCCAATGAGCAGTTCTTC. Protein: CASTNLGTRSNEQFF. V gene TRBV12-3 or TRBV12-4 combines with J gene TRBJ2-1, with 8 bases aligning to TRBD2. V gave up 7 bases and J gave up 6 bases; unmatched junction bases: 11. The CDR3 contains 15 residues.

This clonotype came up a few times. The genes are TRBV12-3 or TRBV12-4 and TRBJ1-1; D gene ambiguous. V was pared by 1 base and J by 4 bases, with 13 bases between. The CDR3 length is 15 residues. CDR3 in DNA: TGTGCCAGCAGTTTAGTAGAAAACAGACTCACTGAAGCTTTCTTT. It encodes CASSLVENRLTEAFF.

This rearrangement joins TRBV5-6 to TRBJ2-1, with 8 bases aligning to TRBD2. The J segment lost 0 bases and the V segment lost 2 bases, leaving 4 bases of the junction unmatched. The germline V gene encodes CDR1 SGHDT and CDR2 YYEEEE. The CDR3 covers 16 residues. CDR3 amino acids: CASSFIAGSSYNEQFF. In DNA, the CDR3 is TGTGCCAGCAGCTTCATAGCGGGGAGCTCCTACAATGAGCAGTTCTTC.

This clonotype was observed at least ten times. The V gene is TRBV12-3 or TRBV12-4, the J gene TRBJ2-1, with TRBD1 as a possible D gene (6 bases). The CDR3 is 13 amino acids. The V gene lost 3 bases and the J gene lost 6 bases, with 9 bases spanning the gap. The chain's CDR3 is CASSFDRPNEQFF. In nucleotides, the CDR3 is TGTGCCAGCAGTTTCGACAGGCCCAATGAGCAGTTCTTC.

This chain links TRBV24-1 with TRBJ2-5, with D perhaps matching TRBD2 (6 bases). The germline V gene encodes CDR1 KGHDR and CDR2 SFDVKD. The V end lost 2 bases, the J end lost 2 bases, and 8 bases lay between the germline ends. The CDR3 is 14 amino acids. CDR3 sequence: CATSDYGRQETQYF. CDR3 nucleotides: TGTGCCACCAGTGATTATGGGAGGCAAGAGACCCAGTACTTC.

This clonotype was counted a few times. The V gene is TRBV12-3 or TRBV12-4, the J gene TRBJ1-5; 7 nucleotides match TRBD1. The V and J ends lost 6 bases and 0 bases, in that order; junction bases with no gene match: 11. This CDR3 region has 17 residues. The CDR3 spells CASSLGQDSYSNQPQHF. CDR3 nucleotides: TGTGCCAGCAGCCTCGGACAGGACTCTTATAGCAATCAGCCCCAGCATTTT.

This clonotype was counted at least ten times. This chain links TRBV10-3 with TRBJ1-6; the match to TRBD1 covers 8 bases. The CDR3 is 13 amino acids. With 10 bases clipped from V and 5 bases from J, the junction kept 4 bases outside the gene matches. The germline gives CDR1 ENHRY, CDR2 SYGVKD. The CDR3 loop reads CATSDRDNSPLHF. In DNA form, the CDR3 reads TGTGCCACCTCGGACAGGGATAATTCACCCCTCCACTTT.

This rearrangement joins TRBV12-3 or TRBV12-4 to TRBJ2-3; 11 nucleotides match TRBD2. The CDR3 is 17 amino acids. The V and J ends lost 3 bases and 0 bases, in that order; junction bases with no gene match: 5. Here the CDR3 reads CASSLRLAGISTDTQYF. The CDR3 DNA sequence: TGTGCCAGCAGTTTGAGACTAGCGGGGATAAGCACAGATACGCAGTATTTT.

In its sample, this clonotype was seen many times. CDR3 sequence (DNA): TGCAGTGCTAGACCCCGCGCAGATACGCAGTATTTT. It specifies CSARPRADTQYF. V and J are TRBV20-1 and TRBJ2-3; D is uncertain. The CDR3 sequence is 12 residues long. V lost 2 bases to trimming and J lost 4 bases, with 7 bases between them. Germline-derived CDR1 and CDR2 are DFQATT and SNEGSKA (reference sequence).

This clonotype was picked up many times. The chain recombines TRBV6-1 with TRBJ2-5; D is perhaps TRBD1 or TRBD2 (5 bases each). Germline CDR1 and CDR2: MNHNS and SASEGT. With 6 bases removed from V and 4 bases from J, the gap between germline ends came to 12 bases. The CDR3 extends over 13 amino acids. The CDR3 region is CASSGTIGETQYF. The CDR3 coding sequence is TGTGCCAGCAGCGGGACGATAGGAGAGACCCAGTACTTC.